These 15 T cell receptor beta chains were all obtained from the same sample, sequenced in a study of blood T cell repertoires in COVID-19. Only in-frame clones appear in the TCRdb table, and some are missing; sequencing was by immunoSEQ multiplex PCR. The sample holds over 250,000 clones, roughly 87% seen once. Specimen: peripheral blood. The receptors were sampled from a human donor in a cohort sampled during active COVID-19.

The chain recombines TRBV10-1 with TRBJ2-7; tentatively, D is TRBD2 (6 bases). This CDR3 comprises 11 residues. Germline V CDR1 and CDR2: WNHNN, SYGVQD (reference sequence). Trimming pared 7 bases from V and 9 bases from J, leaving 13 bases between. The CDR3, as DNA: TGCGCCAGCAAGTCCGGGAGAGGGCAGTACTTC. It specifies CASKSGRGQYF.

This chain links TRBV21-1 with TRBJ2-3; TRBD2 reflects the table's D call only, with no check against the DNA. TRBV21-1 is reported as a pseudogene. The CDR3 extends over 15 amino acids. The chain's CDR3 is CAWLEGWRALDTQYF. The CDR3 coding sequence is TGTGCCTGGCTGGAAGGGTGGAGGGCATTAGATACGCAGTATTTT.

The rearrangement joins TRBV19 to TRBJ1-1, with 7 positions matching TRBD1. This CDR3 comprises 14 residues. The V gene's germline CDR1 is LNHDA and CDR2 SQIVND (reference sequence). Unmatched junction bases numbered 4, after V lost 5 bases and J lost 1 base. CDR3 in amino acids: CASSLNRGNTEAFF. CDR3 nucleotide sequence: TGTGCCAGTAGTTTGAACAGGGGGAACACTGAAGCTTTCTTT.

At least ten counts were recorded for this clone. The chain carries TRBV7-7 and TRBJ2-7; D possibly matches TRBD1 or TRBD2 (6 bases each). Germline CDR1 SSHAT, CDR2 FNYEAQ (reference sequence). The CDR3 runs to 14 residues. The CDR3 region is CASGHRALSYEQYF. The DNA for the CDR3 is TGTGCTAGCGGTCACAGGGCACTCTCCTACGAGCAGTACTTC.

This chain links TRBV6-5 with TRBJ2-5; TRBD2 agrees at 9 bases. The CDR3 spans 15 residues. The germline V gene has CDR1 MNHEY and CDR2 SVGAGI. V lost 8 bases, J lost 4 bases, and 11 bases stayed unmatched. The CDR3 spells CASYPLAGGRETQYF. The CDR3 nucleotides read TGTGCCAGCTACCCTTTGGCGGGAGGGCGAGAGACCCAGTACTTC.

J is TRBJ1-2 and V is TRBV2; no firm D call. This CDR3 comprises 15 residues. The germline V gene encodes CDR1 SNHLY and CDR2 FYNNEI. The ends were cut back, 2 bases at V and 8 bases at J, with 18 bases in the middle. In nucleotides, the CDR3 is TGTGCCAGCAGTGAACTCATGGGAGGGATAAGCGGCTACACCTTC. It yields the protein CASSELMGGISGYTF.

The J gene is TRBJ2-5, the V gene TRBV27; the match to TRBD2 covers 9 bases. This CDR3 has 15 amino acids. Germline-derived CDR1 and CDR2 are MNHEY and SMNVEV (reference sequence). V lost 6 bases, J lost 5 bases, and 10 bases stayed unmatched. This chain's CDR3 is CASRALAGVEETQYF. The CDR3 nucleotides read TGTGCCAGCAGAGCCTTAGCGGGAGTGGAGGAGACCCAGTACTTC.

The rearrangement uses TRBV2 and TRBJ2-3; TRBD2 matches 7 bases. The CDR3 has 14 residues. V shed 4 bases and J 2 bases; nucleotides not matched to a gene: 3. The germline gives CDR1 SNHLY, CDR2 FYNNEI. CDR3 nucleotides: TGTGCCAGCAGTGCGGGACTACACACAGATACGCAGTATTTT. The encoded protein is CASSAGLHTDTQYF.

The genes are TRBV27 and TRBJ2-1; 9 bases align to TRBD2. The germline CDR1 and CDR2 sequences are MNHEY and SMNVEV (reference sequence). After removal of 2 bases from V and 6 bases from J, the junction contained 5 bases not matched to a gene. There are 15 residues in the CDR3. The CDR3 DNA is TGTGCCAGCAGTTTAGCGGGAGGGCCCTCCAATGAGCAGTTCTTC. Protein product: CASSLAGGPSNEQFF.

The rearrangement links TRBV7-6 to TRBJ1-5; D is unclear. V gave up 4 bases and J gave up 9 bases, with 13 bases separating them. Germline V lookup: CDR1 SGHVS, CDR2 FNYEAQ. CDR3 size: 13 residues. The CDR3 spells CASSSTKGGPQHF. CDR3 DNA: TGTGCCAGCAGCTCCACGAAGGGAGGGCCCCAGCATTTT.

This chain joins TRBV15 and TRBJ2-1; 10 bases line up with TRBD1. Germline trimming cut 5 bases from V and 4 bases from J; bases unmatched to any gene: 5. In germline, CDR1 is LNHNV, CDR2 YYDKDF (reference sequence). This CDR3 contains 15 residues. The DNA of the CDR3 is TGTGCCACCAGCCCTCCGGGACAGGGGTACAATGAGCAGTTCTTC. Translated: CATSPPGQGYNEQFF.

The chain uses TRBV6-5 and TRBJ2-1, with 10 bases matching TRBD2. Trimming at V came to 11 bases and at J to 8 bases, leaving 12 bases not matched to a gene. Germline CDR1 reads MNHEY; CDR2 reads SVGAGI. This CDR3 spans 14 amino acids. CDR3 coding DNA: TGTGCCTGGGATCCGGGACTAGCGATCCATGAGCAGTTCTTC. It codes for CAWDPGLAIHEQFF.

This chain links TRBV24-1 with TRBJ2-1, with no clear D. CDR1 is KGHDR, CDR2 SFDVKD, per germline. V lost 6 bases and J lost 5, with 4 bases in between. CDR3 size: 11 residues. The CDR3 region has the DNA TGTGCCACCAGTTATAACAATGAGCAGTTCTTC. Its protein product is CATSYNNEQFF.

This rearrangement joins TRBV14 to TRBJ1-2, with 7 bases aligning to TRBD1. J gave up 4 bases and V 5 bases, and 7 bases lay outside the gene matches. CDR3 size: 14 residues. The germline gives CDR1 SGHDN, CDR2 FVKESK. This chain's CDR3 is CASSRGYRGYGYTF. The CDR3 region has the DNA TGTGCCAGCAGCAGGGGGTACAGGGGCTATGGCTACACCTTC.

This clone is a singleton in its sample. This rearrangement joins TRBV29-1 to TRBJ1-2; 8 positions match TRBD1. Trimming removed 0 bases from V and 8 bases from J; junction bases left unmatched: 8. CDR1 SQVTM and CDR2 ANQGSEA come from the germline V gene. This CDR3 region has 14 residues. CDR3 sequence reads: CSVEEGGQGGGYTF. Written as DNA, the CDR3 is TGCAGCGTTGAAGAAGGAGGACAGGGCGGAGGCTACACCTTC.